This T cell receptor (beta chain) was captured in a study of blood T cell repertoires in COVID-19. Study information: Nucleic acid was either cDNA or gDNA, and it came from T cells, B-cell-depleted T cells, or PBMCs.

How the authors handled the data: Quantification of nucleated cells was approximated via reference gene primer amplification. Assay: immunoSEQ multiplex PCR; the TCRdb copy retains only in-frame clones and omits some. The V and J calls and the clone size are those of that table, but D and trimming were determined from the DNA. The sample lists around 250,000 clones, approximately 80% occurring once. Between the trimmed V and J ends, which lost 7 bases and 3 bases, there was a span of 13 bases. Per the germline V gene, CDR1 is SGHRS and CDR2 is YFSETQ. There are 13 residues in the CDR3. The V call is TRBV5-1, the J call TRBJ1-1; a weak D match, TRBD1 (5 bases). This TCR derives from a woman younger than 35 with acute or convalescent COVID-19. The sequencing input was peripheral blood. Here the CDR3 DNA reads TGCGCCAGCCATACTACGGGGGACACTGAAGCTTTCTTT. Protein: CASHTTGDTEAFF.